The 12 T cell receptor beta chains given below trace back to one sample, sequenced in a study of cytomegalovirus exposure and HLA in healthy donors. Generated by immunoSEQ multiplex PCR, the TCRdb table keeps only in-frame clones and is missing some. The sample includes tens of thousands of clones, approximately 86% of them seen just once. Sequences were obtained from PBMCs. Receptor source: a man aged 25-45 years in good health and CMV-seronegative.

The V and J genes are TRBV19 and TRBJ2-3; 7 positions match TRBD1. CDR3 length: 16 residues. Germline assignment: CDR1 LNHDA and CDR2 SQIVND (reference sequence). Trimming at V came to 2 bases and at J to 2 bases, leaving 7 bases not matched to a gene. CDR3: CASSIRATGYTDTQYF. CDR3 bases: TGTGCCAGTAGTATACGGGCGACAGGGTACACAGATACGCAGTATTTT.

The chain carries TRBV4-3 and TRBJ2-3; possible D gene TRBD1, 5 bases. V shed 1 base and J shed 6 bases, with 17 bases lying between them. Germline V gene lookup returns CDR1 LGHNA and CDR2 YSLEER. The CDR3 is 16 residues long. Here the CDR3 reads CASSQAVQAGSDTQYF. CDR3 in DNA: TGCGCCAGCAGCCAAGCGGTCCAGGCAGGGTCCGATACGCAGTATTTT.

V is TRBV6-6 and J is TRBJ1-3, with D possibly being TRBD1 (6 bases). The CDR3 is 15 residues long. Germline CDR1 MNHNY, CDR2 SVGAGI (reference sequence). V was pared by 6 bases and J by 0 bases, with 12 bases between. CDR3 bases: TGTGCCAGCAGGTACGACAGGAGCTCTGGAAACACCATATATTTT. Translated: CASRYDRSSGNTIYF.

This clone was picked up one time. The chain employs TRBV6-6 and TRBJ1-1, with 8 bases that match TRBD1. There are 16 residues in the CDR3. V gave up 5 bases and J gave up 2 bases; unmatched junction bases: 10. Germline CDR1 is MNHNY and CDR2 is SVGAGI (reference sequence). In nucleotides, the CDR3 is TGTGCCAGCAGTATGGACAGGGTTTATCTCAACACTGAAGCTTTCTTT. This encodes CASSMDRVYLNTEAFF.

The CDR3, as DNA: TGCGCCAGCAGCGAACGGTTGACAGGATCTTCACCCCTCCACTTT. Residues: CASSERLTGSSPLHF. The V and J genes are TRBV5-1 and TRBJ1-6, with D perhaps matching TRBD1 (6 bases). The V gene's germline CDR1 is SGHRS and CDR2 YFSETQ. The CDR3 spans 15 residues. Between the trimmed V and J ends, which lost 4 bases and 9 bases, there was a span of 17 bases.

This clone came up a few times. The CDR3 loop is CASSERGGEGYTF. The CDR3 bases are TGTGCCAGCAGTGAACGGGGGGGGGAAGGCTACACCTTC. The chain joins TRBV6-1 to TRBJ1-2; possible D gene TRBD1, 5 bases. Germline lookup yields CDR1 MNHNS and CDR2 SASEGT. This CDR3 contains 13 residues. Trimming left V 2 bases short and J 8 bases short, with 12 bases between.

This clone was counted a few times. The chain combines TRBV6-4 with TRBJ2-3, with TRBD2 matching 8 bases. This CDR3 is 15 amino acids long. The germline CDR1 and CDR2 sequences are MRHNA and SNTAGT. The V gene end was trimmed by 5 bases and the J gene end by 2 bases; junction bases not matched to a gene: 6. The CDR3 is CASSPGGGTTDTQYF. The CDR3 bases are TGTGCCAGCAGTCCGGGAGGGGGGACCACAGATACGCAGTATTTT.

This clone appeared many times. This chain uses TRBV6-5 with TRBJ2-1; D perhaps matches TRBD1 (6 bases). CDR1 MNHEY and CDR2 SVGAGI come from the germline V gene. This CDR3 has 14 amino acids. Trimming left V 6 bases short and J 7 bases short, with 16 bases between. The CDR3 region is CASSPRGRVNEQFF. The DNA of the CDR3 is TGTGCCAGCAGCCCGAGGGGGAGAGTAAATGAGCAGTTCTTC.

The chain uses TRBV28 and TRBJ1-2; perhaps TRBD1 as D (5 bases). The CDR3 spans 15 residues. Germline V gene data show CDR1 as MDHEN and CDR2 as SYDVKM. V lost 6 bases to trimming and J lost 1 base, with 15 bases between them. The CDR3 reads CASSLPSDSNYGYTF. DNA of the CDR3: TGTGCCAGCAGCTTACCCAGCGACAGTAACTATGGCTACACCTTC.

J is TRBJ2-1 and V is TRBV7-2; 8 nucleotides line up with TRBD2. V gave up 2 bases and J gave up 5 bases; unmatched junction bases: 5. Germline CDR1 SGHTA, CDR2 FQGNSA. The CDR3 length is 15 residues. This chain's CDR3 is CASSLLAGGNNEQFF. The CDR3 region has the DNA TGTGCCAGCAGCTTATTGGCGGGGGGTAACAATGAGCAGTTCTTC.

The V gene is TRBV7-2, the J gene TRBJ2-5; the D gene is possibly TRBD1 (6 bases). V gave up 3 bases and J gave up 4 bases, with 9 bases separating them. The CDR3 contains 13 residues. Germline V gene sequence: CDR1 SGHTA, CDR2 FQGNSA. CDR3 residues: CASSFLTGETQYF. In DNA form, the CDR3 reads TGTGCCAGCAGCTTCCTGACAGGAGAGACCCAGTACTTC.

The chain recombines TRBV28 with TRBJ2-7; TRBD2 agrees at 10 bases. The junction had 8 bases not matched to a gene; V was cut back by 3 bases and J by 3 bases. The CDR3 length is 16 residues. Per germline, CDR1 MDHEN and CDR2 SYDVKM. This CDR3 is CASSLVGSGGRYEQYF. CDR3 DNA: TGTGCCAGCAGTTTGGTGGGTAGCGGGGGGCGCTACGAGCAGTACTTC.